These T cell receptor beta chains were read from a single sample in a study of blood T cell repertoires in COVID-19. This table comes from immunoSEQ multiplex PCR, and its TCRdb copy is limited to in-frame clones, with some not included. The table includes tens of thousands of clones, 88% detected once. Source material: peripheral blood. These receptors were taken from a human donor in a cohort sampled during active COVID-19. The conserved cysteine and the conserved F or W are not part of the CDR3 here. Fields, in order: clone size, V gene, CDR3 protein. Only part of the rows carry a size: once, few, many, or a class if the clone is expanded.

clone_size: NA; v_call: TRBV5-6; cdr3_aa: ASSLGIGLNEQF
clone_size: NA; v_call: TRBV27; cdr3_aa: ASSLDQAGVYNEQF
clone_size: NA; v_call: TRBV27; cdr3_aa: ASSFAVQETQY
clone_size: NA; v_call: TRBV19; cdr3_aa: ASSIVGDSNQPQH
clone_size: NA; v_call: TRBV7-2; cdr3_aa: ASSSGGAFIYNSPLH
clone_size: NA; v_call: TRBV18; cdr3_aa: ASSRTSGGNEQF
clone_size: NA; v_call: TRBV5-1; cdr3_aa: ASSLDFYGYT
clone_size: NA; v_call: TRBV11-2; cdr3_aa: ASSFTGGYGEQY
clone_size: NA; v_call: TRBV10-3; cdr3_aa: ATQVNTEAF
clone_size: NA; v_call: TRBV27; cdr3_aa: ASSLPRGVPSSYNSPLH
clone_size: NA; v_call: TRBV4-3; cdr3_aa: ASSQFQGTGVETQY
clone_size: NA; v_call: TRBV28; cdr3_aa: ASRPQVNQPQH
clone_size: NA; v_call: TRBV10-1; cdr3_aa: ASSESTGNTEAF
clone_size: NA; v_call: TRBV9; cdr3_aa: ASSPRQGYEQY
clone_size: NA; v_call: TRBV5-6; cdr3_aa: ASSYEGGGNQPQH
clone_size: NA; v_call: TRBV18; cdr3_aa: ASSPQEGVKQPQH
clone_size: once; v_call: TRBV6-6; cdr3_aa: ASTPMEWNTEAF
clone_size: NA; v_call: TRBV6-2/TRBV6-3; cdr3_aa: ASTYIEYYGYT
clone_size: NA; v_call: TRBV7-6; cdr3_aa: ASSARGRDRGNYEQY
clone_size: few; v_call: TRBV7-9; cdr3_aa: ASSSRIGLAGGLSTDTQY
clone_size: NA; v_call: TRBV5-1; cdr3_aa: ASSPDMENNEQF
clone_size: NA; v_call: TRBV6-5; cdr3_aa: ASTPPGQETQY
clone_size: once; v_call: TRBV11-2; cdr3_aa: ASSLRDYTEAF
clone_size: NA; v_call: TRBV27; cdr3_aa: ASRSHLTTTYNEQF
clone_size: NA; v_call: TRBV16; cdr3_aa: ASSQGTGGSVEAF
clone_size: NA; v_call: TRBV19; cdr3_aa: ASSISGAYGYT
clone_size: NA; v_call: TRBV6-6; cdr3_aa: ASSYQGANYGYT